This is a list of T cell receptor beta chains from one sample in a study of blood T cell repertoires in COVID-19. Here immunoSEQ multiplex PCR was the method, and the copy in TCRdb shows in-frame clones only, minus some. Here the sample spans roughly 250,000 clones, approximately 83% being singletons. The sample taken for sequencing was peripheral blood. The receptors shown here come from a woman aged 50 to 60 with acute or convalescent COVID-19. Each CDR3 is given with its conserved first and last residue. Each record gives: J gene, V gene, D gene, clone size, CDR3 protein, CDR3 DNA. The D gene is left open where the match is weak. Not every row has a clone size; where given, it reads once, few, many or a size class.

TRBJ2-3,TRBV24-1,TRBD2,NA,CATGGSGSGTDTQYF,TGTGCCACTGGGGGTAGCGGGAGTGGCACAGATACGCAGTATTTT
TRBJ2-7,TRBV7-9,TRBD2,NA,CASSLGTSGIYEQYF,TGTGCCAGCAGCTTAGGGACTAGCGGGATCTACGAGCAGTACTTC
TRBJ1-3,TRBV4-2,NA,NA,CASSQEGGRFSGNTIYF,TGTGCCAGCAGCCAAGAAGGAGGACGGTTTTCTGGAAACACCATATATTTT
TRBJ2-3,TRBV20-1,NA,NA,CSASRGGTDTQYF,TGCAGTGCTAGTAGGGGGGGAACAGATACGCAGTATTTT
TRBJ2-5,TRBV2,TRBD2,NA,CASSDLAGGEETQYF,TGTGCCAGCAGTGATTTGGCGGGGGGGGAAGAGACCCAGTACTTC
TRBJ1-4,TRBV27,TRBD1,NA,CASSPQDREHEKLFF,TGTGCCAGCAGTCCCCAGGACAGGGAACACGAAAAACTGTTTTTT
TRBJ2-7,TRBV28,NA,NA,CASEGGWPKAYEQYF,TGTGCCAGCGAAGGGGGATGGCCAAAGGCTTACGAGCAGTACTTC
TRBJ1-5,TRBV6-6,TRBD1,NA,CASSYGGTEYNQPQHF,TGTGCCAGCAGTTATGGAGGGACAGAATACAATCAGCCCCAGCATTTT
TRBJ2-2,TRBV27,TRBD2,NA,CASRGLANGELFF,TGTGCCAGCAGAGGACTAGCAAATGGGGAGCTGTTTTTT
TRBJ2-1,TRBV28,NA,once,CASREGGSVDEQFF,TGTGCCAGCAGGGAGGGTGGGTCGGTGGATGAGCAGTTCTTC
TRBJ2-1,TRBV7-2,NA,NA,CASSLHGGTTYNEQFF,TGTGCCAGCAGCTTACACGGCGGTACTACCTACAATGAGCAGTTCTTC
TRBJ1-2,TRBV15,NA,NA,CATSRVSGREVGYTF,TGTGCCACCAGCAGAGTAAGCGGCAGGGAGGTTGGCTACACCTTC
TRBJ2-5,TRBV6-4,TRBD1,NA,CASSKDRGETQYF,TGTGCCAGCAGCAAAGACAGGGGCGAGACCCAGTACTTC
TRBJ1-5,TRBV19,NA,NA,CANSPGHEFSNQPQHF,TGTGCCAACTCCCCGGGACACGAGTTTAGCAATCAGCCCCAGCATTTT
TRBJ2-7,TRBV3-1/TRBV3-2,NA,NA,CASSQDRQGKSYEQYF,TGTGCCAGCAGCCAAGATAGGCAGGGAAAGTCCTACGAGCAGTACTTC
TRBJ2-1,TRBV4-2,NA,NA,CASSQAVAAGDNEQFF,TGTGCCAGCAGCCAAGCGGTCGCTGCGGGTGACAATGAGCAGTTCTTC
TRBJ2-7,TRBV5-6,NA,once,CASSLGGDLYEQYF,TGTGCCAGCAGCTTGGGGGGAGATCTCTACGAGCAGTACTTC
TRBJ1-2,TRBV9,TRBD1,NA,CASSVGQGGYGYTF,TGTGCCAGCAGCGTAGGACAGGGTGGATATGGCTACACCTTC
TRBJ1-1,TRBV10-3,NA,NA,CAINEVPNTEAFF,TGTGCCATCAACGAGGTCCCGAACACTGAAGCTTTCTTT
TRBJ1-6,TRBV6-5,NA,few,CASRDLQGFGSPLHF,TGTGCCAGCAGAGACTTACAGGGATTCGGTTCACCCCTCCACTTT
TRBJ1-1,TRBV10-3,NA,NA,CAISDGGGRAFF,TGTGCCATCAGTGACGGGGGGGGACGAGCTTTCTTT
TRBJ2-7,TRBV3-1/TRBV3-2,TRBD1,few,CASSRPPGQGYEQYF,TGTGCCAGCAGCCGCCCCCCGGGACAGGGGTACGAGCAGTACTTC
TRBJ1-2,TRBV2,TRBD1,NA,CASTGLWTGNYGYTF,TGTGCCAGCACCGGACTTTGGACAGGGAACTATGGCTACACCTTC
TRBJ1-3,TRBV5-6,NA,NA,CASSEDSSPSGGNTIYF,TGTGCCAGCAGCGAGGACTCATCCCCATCCGGCGGCAACACCATATATTTT
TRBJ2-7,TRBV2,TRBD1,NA,CASRRVSGTDYEQYF,TGTGCCAGCAGACGAGTTTCCGGGACAGACTACGAGCAGTACTTC
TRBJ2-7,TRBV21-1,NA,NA,CASSKNTASGGAYEQYF,TGTGCCAGCAGCAAAAATACAGCTAGCGGGGGGGCCTACGAGCAGTACTTC
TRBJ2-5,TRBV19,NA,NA,CASSTDTQVETQYF,TGTGCCAGTAGTACGGATACACAGGTTGAGACCCAGTACTTC
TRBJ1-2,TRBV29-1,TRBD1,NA,CSVERTGQGYGYTF,TGCAGCGTTGAGAGGACAGGGCAGGGCTATGGCTACACCTTC
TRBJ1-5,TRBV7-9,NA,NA,CASLGFYQPQHF,TGTGCCAGCCTAGGATTTTATCAGCCCCAGCATTTT
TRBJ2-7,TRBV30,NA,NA,CAWSTDSTVRYF,TGTGCCTGGAGTACCGACAGTACAGTACGGTACTTC
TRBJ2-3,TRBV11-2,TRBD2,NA,CASSLEGAGGIDTQYF,TGTGCCAGCAGCTTAGAAGGAGCGGGGGGCATAGATACGCAGTATTTT
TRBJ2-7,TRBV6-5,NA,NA,CASSYSEVHEQYF,TGTGCCAGCAGTTACTCAGAGGTCCACGAGCAGTACTTC
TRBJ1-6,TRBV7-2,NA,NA,CASIVMAGASSPLHF,TGTGCCAGCATCGTTATGGCGGGGGCGAGTTCACCCCTCCACTTT
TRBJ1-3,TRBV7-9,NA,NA,CASDSGGNTIYF,TGTGCCAGCGATTCAGGGGGAAACACCATATATTTT
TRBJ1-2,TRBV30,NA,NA,CAWPPGSTYGYTF,TGTGCCTGGCCTCCAGGCAGTACCTATGGCTACACCTTC
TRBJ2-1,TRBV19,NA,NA,CASSIGGGDEQFF,TGTGCCAGTAGTATAGGAGGAGGGGATGAGCAGTTCTTC
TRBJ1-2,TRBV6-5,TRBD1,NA,CASSPGTAGGYTF,TGTGCCAGCAGTCCCGGGACAGCAGGAGGCTACACCTTC
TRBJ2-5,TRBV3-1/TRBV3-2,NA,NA,CASSLGLQETQYF,TGTGCCAGCAGCCTAGGACTACAAGAGACCCAGTACTTC
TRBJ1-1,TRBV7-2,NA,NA,CASSLRLGEGTEAFF,TGTGCCAGCAGCCTTAGGTTGGGTGAGGGCACTGAAGCTTTCTTT
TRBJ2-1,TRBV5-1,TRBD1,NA,CASSPGQGAYNEQFF,TGCGCCAGCAGCCCGGGACAGGGCGCATACAATGAGCAGTTCTTC
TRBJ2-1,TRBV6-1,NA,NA,CASSELSNSGSYNEQFF,TGTGCCAGCAGTGAATTGTCTAATAGCGGCTCCTACAATGAGCAGTTCTTC
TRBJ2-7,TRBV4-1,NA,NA,CAVQGGQYF,TGCGCCGTCCAGGGCGGGCAGTACTTC
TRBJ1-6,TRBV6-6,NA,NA,CASSYGVRSPLHF,TGTGCCAGCAGTTATGGAGTTAGGTCACCCCTCCACTTT
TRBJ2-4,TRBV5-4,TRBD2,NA,CASSLGGETGLKNIQYF,TGTGCCAGCAGCTTGGGGGGGGAAACGGGACTAAAAAACATTCAGTACTTC
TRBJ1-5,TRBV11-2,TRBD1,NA,CASSPGTEQPQHF,TGTGCCAGCAGTCCCGGGACAGAACAGCCCCAGCATTTT
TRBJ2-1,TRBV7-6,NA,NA,CASSSTGTGGNEQFF,TGTGCCAGCAGCAGCACCGGGACTGGGGGCAATGAGCAGTTCTTC
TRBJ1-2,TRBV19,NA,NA,CASSPTLDSYGYTF,TGTGCCAGTAGTCCCACCCTTGACAGCTATGGCTACACCTTC
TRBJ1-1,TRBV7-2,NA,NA,CASSLVWQGEAFF,TGTGCCAGCAGCTTAGTATGGCAGGGAGAAGCTTTCTTT
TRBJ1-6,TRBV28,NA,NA,CASSLLGQPNTGSPLHF,TGTGCCAGCAGTTTATTGGGCCAGCCCAATACCGGTTCACCCCTCCACTTT
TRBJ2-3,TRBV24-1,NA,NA,CATSDFSGTDTQYF,TGTGCCACCAGTGATTTTTCCGGCACAGATACGCAGTATTTT
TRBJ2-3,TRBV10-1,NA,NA,CASSEGSGADTQYF,TGCGCCAGCAGTGAGGGGAGTGGGGCAGATACGCAGTATTTT